These 6 T cell receptor beta chains were all obtained from the same sample, sequenced in a study of CD4 T cells in relation to SARS-CoV-2 and coronaviruses. Profiled with immunoSEQ multiplex PCR; TCRdb holds only in-frame clones, not every one. Of tens of thousands of clones in the sample, roughly 90% are singletons; the top ten hold 9% to 9.5%. Sequencing was done on a sample of memory CD4+ T cells from PBMCs. The receptors were sampled from an adult with COVID-19.

This chain joins TRBV25-1 and TRBJ1-2; 7 nucleotides line up with TRBD1. Trimming took 4 bases from V and 4 from J; bases not matched to a gene: 3. The CDR3 totals 13 residues. In germline, CDR1 is MGHDK, CDR2 SYGVNS. This CDR3 is CASSAPGGYGYTF. DNA for the CDR3: TGTGCCAGCAGTGCTCCAGGGGGCTATGGCTACACCTTC.

This chain connects TRBV11-2 to TRBJ2-5; 13 bases are a match to TRBD2. Trimming removed 5 bases from V and 1 base from J; junction bases left unmatched: 13. Germline lookup yields CDR1 SGHAT and CDR2 FQNNGV. The CDR3 runs to 19 residues. CDR3 protein: CASSQYNPTSGGVQETQYF. CDR3 nucleotide sequence: TGTGCCAGCAGCCAATATAACCCCACTAGCGGGGGGGTCCAAGAGACCCAGTACTTC.

The chain uses TRBV4-1 and TRBJ2-7; tentatively, D is TRBD1 (6 bases). The germline gives CDR1 MGHRA, CDR2 YSYEKL. The V and J ends lost 3 bases and 2 bases respectively, with 8 bases between them. The CDR3 is made up of 13 amino acids. This CDR3 is CASSQTGTYEQYF. The CDR3, as DNA: TGCGCCAGCAGCCAGACAGGAACCTACGAGCAGTACTTC.

This chain uses TRBV11-2 with TRBJ1-5; TRBD1 is a possible D gene (6 bases). This CDR3 contains 15 residues. V dropped 0 bases and J dropped 7 bases, with 13 bases sitting between them. Germline CDR1 reads SGHAT; CDR2 reads FQNNGV. The CDR3 DNA follows: TGTGCCAGCAGCTTAGATCTAAAGGGGGGCCAGCCCCAGCATTTT. This encodes CASSLDLKGGQPQHF.

The CDR3 DNA is TGTGCCAGCAGAAATCCGACCGGGACCGGGGCCTCCGGGGAGCTGTTTTTT. It codes for CASRNPTGTGASGELFF. This sequence joins TRBV25-1 and TRBJ2-2; the D call may be TRBD1 or TRBD2 (5 bases each). The CDR3 runs to 17 residues. V lost 6 bases, J lost 6 bases, and 23 bases lay in between. Germline values: CDR1 MGHDK, CDR2 SYGVNS.

The rearrangement joins TRBV7-2 to TRBJ2-1; 12 nucleotides match TRBD2. The V segment lost 0 bases and the J segment 1 base; nucleotides outside the gene matches: 4. Germline loops: CDR1 SGHTA, CDR2 FQGNSA. The CDR3 has 18 amino acids. The CDR3 spells CASSLASSGGGSYNEQFF. In DNA form, the CDR3 reads TGTGCCAGCAGCTTAGCATCTAGCGGGGGGGGGTCCTACAATGAGCAGTTCTTC.